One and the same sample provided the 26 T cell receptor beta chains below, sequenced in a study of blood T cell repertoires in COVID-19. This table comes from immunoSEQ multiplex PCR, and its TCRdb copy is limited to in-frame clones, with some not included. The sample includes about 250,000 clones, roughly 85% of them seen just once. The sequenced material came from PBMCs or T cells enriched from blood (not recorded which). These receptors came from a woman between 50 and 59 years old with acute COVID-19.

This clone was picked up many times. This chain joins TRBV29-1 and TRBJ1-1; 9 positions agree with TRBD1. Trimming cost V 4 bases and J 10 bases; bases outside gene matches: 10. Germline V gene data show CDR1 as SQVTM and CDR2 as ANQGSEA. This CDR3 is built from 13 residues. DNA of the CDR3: TGCAGCGTTGCTTCTTTACAGGGGGCTGCAGCTTTCTTT. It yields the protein CSVASLQGAAAFF.

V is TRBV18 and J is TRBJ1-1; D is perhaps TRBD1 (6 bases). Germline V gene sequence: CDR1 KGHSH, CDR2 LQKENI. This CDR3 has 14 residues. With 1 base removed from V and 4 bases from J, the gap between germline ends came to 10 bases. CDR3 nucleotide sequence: TGTGCCAGCTCACCACTGGGGGCGGGCACTGAAGCTTTCTTT. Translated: CASSPLGAGTEAFF.

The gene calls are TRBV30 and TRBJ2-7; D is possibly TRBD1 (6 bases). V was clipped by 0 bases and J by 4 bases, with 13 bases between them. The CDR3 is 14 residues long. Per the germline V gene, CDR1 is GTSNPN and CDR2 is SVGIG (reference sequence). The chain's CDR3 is CAWSVPGTSYEQYF. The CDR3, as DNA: TGTGCCTGGAGTGTTCCAGGGACAAGTTACGAGCAGTACTTC.

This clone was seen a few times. CDR3 sequence (DNA): TGCGCCAGCAGTTTTTCCTTGGGGCCCCACAATGAGCAGTTCTTC. Protein: CASSFSLGPHNEQFF. The V call is TRBV10-2, the J call TRBJ2-1; the D gene is possibly TRBD1 (5 bases). The V end lost 5 bases, the J end lost 5 bases, and 16 bases lay between the germline ends. Looked up from germline, CDR1 is WSHSY and CDR2 is SAAADI. The CDR3 consists of 15 residues.

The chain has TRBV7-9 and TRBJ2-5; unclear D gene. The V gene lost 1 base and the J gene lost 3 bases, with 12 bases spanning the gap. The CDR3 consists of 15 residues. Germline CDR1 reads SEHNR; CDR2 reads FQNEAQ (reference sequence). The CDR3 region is CASSLEAGWEETQYF. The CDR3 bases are TGTGCCAGCAGCTTAGAGGCAGGCTGGGAAGAGACCCAGTACTTC.

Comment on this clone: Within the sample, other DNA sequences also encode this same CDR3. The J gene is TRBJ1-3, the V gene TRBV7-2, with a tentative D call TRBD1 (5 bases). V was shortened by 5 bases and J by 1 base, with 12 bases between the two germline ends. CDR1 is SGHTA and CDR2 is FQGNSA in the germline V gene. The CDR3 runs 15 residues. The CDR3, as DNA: TGTGCCAGCAGCCCCACGGGGGGGTCTGGAAACACCATATATTTT. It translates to CASSPTGGSGNTIYF. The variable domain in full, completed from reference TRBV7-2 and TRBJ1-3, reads GAGVSQSPSNKVTEKGKDVELRCDPISGHTALYWYRQSLGQGLEFLIYFQGNSAPDKSGLPSDRFSAERTGGSVSTLTIQRTQQEDSAVYLCASSPTGGSGNTIYFGEGSWLTVV.

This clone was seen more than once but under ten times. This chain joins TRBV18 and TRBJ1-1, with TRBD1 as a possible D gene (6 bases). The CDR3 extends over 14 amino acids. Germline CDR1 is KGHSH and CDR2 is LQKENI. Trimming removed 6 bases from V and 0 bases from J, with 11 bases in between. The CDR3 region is CASSFGQLNTEAFF. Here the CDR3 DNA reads TGTGCCAGCTCGTTTGGACAGCTGAACACTGAAGCTTTCTTT. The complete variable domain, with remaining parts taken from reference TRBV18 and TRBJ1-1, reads NAGVMQNPRHLVRRRGQEARLRCSPMKGHSHVYWYRQLPEEGLKFMVYLQKENIIDESGMPKERFSAEFPKEGPSILRIQQVVRGDSAAYFCASSFGQLNTEAFFGQGTRLTVV.

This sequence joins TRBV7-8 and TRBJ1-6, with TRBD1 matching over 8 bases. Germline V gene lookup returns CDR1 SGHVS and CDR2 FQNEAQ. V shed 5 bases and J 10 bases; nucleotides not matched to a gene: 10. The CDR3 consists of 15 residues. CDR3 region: CASSNLGQGQSPLHF. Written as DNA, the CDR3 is TGTGCCAGCAGCAACCTAGGACAGGGTCAATCACCCCTCCACTTT.

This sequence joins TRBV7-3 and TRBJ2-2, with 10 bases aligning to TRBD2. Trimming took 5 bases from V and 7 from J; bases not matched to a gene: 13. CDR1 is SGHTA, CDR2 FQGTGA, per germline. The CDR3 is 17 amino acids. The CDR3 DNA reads TGTGCCAGCAGCCCAGACCAGCGGGGGGGCCAAGTCGGGGAGCTGTTTTTT. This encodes CASSPDQRGGQVGELFF. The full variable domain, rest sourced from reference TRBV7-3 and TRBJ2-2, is GAGVSQTPSNKVTEKGKYVELRCDPISGHTALYWYRQSLGQGPEFLIYFQGTGAADDSGLPNDRFFAVRPEGSVSTLKIQRTERGDSAVYLCASSPDQRGGQVGELFFGEGSRLTVL.

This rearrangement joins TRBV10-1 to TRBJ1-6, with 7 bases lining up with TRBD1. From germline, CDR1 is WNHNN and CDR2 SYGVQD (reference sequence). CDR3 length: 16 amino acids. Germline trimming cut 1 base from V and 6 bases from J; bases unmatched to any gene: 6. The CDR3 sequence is CASSEYPGGCNSPLHF. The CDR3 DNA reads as TGCGCCAGCAGTGAGTACCCAGGGGGATGTAATTCACCCCTCCACTTT.

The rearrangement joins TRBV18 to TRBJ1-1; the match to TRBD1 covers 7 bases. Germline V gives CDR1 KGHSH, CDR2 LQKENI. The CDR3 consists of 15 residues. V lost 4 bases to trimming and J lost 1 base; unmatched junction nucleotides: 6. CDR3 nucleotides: TGTGCCAGCTCACTGGAGGGACAGAGGAACACTGAAGCTTTCTTT. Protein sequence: CASSLEGQRNTEAFF.

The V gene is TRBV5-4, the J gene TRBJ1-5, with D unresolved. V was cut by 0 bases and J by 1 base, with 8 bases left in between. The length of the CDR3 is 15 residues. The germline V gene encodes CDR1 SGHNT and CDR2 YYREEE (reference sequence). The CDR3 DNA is TGTGCCAGCAGCTTGGGAGGTACAAGCAATCAGCCCCAGCATTTT. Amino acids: CASSLGGTSNQPQHF.

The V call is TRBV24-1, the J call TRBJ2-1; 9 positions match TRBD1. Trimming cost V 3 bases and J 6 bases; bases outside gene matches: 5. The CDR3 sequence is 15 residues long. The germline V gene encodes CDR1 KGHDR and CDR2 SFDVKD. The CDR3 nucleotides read TGTGCCACCAGTGATCCCGGGACAGGGCTCAATGAGCAGTTCTTC. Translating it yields CATSDPGTGLNEQFF.

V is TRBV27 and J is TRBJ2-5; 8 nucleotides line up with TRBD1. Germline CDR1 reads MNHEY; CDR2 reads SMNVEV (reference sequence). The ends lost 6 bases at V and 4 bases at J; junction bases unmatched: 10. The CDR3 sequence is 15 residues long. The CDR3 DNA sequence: TGTGCCAGCAGGAAAGGACAGGGCTTATTAGAGACCCAGTACTTC. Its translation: CASRKGQGLLETQYF.

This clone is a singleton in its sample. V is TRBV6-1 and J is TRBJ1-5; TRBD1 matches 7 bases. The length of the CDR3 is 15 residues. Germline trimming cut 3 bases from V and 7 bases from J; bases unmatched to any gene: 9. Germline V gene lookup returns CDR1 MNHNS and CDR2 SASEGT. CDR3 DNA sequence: TGTGCCAGCAGTGATTTATGGGCAGGGGGACAGCCCCAGCATTTT. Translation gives CASSDLWAGGQPQHF.

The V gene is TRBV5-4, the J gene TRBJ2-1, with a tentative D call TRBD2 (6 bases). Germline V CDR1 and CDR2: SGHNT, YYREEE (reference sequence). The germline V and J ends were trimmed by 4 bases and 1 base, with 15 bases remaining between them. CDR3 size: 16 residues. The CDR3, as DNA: TGTGCCAGCAGCCCGGAGGCGGGGAGATCCTACAATGAGCAGTTCTTC. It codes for CASSPEAGRSYNEQFF.

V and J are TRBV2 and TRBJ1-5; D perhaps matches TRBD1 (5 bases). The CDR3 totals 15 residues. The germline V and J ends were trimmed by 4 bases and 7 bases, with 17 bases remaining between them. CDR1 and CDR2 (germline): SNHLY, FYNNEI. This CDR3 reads CASSGIGTRGQPQHF. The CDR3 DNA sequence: TGTGCCAGCAGTGGTATCGGGACCCGGGGGCAGCCCCAGCATTTT.

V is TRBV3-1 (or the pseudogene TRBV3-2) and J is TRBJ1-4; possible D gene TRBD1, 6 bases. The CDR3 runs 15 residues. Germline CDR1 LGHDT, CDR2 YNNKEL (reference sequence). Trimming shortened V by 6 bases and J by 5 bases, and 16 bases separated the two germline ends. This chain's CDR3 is CASRHTTTGNEKLFF. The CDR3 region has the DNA TGTGCCAGCAGACACACGACCACAGGGAATGAAAAACTGTTTTTT.

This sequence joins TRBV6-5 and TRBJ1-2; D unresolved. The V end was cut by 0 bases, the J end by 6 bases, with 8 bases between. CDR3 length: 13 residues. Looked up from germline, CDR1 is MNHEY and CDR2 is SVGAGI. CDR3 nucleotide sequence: TGTGCCAGCAGTTACTCGTGGCGGGATGGCTACACCTTC. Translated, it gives CASSYSWRDGYTF.

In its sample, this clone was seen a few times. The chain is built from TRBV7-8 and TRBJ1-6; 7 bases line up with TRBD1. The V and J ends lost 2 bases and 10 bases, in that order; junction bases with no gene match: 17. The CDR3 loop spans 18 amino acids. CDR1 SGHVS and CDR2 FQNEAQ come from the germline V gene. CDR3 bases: TGTGCCAGCAGCTTAATAGTCCCTAGACAGGGTGCAGGATCACCCCTCCACTTT. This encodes CASSLIVPRQGAGSPLHF.

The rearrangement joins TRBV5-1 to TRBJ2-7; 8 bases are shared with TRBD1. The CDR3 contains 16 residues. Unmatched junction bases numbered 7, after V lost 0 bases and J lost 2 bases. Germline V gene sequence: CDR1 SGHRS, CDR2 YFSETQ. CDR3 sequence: CASSLVRTGLPYEQYF. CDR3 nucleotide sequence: TGCGCCAGCAGCTTGGTGAGGACAGGGTTGCCCTACGAGCAGTACTTC.

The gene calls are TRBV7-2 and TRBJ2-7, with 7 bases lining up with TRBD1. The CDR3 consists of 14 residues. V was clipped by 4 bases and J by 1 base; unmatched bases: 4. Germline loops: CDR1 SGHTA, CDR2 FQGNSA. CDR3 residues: CASSSPGQSYEQYF. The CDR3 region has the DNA TGTGCCAGCAGCTCCCCGGGACAGTCCTACGAGCAGTACTTC.

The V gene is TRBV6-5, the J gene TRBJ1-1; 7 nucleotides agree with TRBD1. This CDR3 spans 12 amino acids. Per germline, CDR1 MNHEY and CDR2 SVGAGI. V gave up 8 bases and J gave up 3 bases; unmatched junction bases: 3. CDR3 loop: CASGQVYTEAFF. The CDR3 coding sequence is TGTGCCAGCGGACAGGTTTACACTGAAGCTTTCTTT.

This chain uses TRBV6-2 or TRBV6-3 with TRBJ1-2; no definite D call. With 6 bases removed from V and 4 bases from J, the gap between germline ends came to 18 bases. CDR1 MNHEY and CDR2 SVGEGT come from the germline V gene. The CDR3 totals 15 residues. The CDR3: CASSLLREFGYGYTF. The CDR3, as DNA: TGTGCCAGCAGCCTGCTTAGGGAGTTCGGCTATGGCTACACCTTC.

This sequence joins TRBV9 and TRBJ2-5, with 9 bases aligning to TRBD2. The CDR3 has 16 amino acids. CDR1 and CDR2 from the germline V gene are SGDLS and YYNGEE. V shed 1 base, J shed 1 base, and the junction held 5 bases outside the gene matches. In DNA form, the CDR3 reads TGTGCCAGCAGCGTATATAGTAGCGGGGGCCAAGAGACCCAGTACTTC. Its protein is CASSVYSSGGQETQYF.

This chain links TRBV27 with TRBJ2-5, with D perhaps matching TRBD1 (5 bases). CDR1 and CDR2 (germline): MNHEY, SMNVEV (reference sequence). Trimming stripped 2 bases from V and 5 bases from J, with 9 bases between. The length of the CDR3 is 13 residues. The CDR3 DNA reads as TGTGCCAGCAGTTTACCAGGGCGGGAGACCCAGTACTTC. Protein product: CASSLPGRETQYF.